This T cell receptor (beta chain) was sequenced during a study of radiotherapy plus CTLA-4 blockade in lung cancer. Study-wide results and limits: Once radiotherapy plus ipilimumab had been given, TCR clones derived from tumor expanded in blood.

In this sample, this clone turned up once. Its antigen is as yet unknown. Trimming removed 0 bases from V and 5 bases from J, with 19 bases in between. From germline, CDR1 is SGDLS and CDR2 YYNGEE. The CDR3 is made up of 17 amino acids. The assay was immunoSEQ multiplex PCR, and TCRdb's table has in-frame clones only and misses some. The sample holds 62,000 or so clones; around 80% are singletons and the top ten take about 10%. The sample here was peripheral blood, taken from a patient treated with radiotherapy plus ipilimumab. The sequence was obtained from a human donor with non-small cell lung cancer who had a complete response to radiotherapy plus ipilimumab. This chain uses TRBV9 with TRBJ2-3; the D gene is possibly TRBD2 (5 bases). The chain's CDR3 is CASSVGVAHFGVDTQYF. The CDR3 nucleotides read TGTGCCAGCAGCGTAGGGGTGGCCCACTTCGGGGTAGATACGCAGTATTTT.